Sequencing of this TCR beta chain was carried out in a study of OX40 agonist ivuxolimab in advanced cancers. Notes on the study in general: On average, a greater number of expanded clones characterised CD8+ T cells relative to CD4+. Clones of CD4+ and CD8+ blood T cells grew by week 6 at doses of 0.1 to 3.0 mg/kg.

A remark on this clone: Its antigen is not identified.

Produced via immunoSEQ multiplex PCR; TCRdb's table is partial and in-frame only. The repertoire holds 35,000 to 55,000 clones, more than 80% seen once, with around 16% in the top ten. The CDR3 length is 14 residues. CDR1 and CDR2 (germline): SNHLY, FYNNEI. V dropped 6 bases and J dropped 3; count of bases not matched to a gene: 5. The sample in question was CD4+ or CD8+ T cells sorted from blood, obtained in a trial of the OX40 agonist ivuxolimab. This receptor was taken from an adult with an advanced solid tumor such as melanoma, head and neck, liver or kidney cancer. The V gene is TRBV2, the J gene TRBJ2-3, with TRBD1 matching 8 bases. For the CDR3, the DNA is TGTGCCAGCAGCACCAGACAGGGGACAGATACGCAGTATTTT. Its translation is CASSTRQGTDTQYF.